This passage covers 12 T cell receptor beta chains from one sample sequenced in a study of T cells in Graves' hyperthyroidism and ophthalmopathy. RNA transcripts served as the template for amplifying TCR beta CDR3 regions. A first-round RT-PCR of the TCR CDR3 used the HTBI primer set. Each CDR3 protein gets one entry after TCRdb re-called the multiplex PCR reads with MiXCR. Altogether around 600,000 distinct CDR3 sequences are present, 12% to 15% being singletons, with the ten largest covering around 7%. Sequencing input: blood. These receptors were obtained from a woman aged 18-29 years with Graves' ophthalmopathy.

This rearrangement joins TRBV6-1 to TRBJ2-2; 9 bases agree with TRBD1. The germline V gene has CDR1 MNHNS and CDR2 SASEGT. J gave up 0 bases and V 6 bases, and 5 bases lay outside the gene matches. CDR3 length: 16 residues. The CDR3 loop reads CASRSRQGANTGELFF. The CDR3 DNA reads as TGTGCCAGCAGATCCCGACAGGGGGCGAACACCGGGGAGCTGTTTTTT.

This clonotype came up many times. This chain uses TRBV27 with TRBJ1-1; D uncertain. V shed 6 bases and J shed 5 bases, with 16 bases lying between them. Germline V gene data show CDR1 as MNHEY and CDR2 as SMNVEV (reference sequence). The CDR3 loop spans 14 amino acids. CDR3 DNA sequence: TGTGCCAGCAGCCCTTTGGACGAAAGAACTGAAGCTTTCTTT. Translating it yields CASSPLDERTEAFF.

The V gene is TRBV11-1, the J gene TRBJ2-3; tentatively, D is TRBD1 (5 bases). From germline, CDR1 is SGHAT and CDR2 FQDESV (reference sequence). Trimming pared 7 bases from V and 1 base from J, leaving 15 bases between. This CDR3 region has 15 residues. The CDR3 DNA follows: TGTGCCAGCACCAAACGGCAGGGTGGCACAGATACGCAGTATTTT. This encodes CASTKRQGGTDTQYF.

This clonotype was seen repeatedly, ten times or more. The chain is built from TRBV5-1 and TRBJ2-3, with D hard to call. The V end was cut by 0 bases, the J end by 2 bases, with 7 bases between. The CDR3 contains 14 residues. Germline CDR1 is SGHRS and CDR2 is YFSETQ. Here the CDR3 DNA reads TGCGCCAGCAGCTTGGTTCCCGACACAGATACGCAGTATTTT. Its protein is CASSLVPDTDTQYF.

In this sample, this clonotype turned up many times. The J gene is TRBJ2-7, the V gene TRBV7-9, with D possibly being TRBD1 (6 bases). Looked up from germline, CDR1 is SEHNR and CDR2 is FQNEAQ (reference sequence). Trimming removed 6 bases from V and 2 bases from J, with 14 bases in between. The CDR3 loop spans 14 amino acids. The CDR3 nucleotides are TGTGCCAGCAGAGGGCCGGGACACCCCTACGAGCAGTACTTC. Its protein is CASRGPGHPYEQYF.

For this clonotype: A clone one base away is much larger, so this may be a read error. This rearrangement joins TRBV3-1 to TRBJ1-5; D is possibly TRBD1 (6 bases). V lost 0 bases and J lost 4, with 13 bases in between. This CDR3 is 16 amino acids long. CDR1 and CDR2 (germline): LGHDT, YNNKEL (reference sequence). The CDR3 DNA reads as TGTGCCAGCAGCCAAGATTGTCGGCAGGGGAATCAGCCCCAGCATTTT. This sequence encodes CASSQDCRQGNQPQHF.

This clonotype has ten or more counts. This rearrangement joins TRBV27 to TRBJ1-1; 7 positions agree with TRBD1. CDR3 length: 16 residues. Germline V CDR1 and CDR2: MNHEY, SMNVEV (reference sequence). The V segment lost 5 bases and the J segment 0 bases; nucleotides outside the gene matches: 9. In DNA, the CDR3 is TGTGCCAGCAGTCCATACTCGGACAGGATGAACACTGAAGCTTTCTTT. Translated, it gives CASSPYSDRMNTEAFF.

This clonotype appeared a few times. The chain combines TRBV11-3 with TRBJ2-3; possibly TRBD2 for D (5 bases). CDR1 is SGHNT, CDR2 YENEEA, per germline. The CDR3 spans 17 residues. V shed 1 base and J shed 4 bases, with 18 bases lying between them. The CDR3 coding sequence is TGTGCCAGCAGCTTAGTTCGAGGGAACTTCTACGCAGATACGCAGTATTTT. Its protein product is CASSLVRGNFYADTQYF.

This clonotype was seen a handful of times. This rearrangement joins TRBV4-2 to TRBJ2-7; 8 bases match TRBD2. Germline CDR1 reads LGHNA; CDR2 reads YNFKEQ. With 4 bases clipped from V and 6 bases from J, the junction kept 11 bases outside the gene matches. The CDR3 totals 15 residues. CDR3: CASSRVGAGEGEQYF. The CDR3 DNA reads TGTGCCAGCAGCCGGGTGGGAGCGGGAGAGGGCGAGCAGTACTTC.

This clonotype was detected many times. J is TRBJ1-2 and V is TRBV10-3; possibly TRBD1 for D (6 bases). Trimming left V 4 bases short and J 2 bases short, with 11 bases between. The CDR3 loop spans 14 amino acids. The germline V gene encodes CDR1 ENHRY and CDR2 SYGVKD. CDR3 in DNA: TGTGCCATCAGTGGCGGCAGGGGAAACTATGGCTACACCTTC. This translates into CAISGGRGNYGYTF.

CDR3: CASGPHYTQYF. CDR3 in DNA: TGTGCCAGCGGACCCCATTATACGCAGTATTTT. This chain joins TRBV12-3 or TRBV12-4 and TRBJ2-3; D uncertain. With 8 bases removed from V and 7 bases from J, the gap between germline ends came to 10 bases. This CDR3 comprises 11 residues.

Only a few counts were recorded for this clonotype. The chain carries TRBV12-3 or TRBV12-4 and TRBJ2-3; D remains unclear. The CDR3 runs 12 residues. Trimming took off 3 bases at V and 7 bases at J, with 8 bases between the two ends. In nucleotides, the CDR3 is TGTGCCAGCAGTTTCTCGGCCCATACGCAGTATTTT. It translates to CASSFSAHTQYF.